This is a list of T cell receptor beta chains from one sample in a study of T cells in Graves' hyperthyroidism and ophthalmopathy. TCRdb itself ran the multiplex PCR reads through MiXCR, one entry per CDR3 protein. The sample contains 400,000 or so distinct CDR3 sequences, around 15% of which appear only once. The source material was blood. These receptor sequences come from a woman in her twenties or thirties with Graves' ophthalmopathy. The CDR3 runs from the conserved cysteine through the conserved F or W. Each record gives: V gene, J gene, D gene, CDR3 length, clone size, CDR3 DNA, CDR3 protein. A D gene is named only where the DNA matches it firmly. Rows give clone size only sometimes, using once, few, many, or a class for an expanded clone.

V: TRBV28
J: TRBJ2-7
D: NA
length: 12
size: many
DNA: TGTGCCAGCAGTTTCGGAGGGGTTGAGCAGTACTTC
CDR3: CASSFGGVEQYF

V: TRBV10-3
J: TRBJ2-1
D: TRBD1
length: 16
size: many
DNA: TGTGCCATCAGCTCGGGTCCGGGACAGGGTAACAATGAGCAGTTCTTC
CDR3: CAISSGPGQGNNEQFF

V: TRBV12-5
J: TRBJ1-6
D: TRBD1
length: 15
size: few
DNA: TGTGCTAGTGGTTTGGGGGACAGAGAACATTCACCCCTCCACTTT
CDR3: CASGLGDREHSPLHF

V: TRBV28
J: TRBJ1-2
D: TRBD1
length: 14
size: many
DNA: TGTGCCACCACTTGGCCGGGGACAGCCTATGGCTACACCTTC
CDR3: CATTWPGTAYGYTF

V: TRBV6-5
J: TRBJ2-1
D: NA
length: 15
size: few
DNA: TGTGCCAGCAGTTACTCTTGGCTCCCCTACAATGAGCAGTTCTTC
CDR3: CASSYSWLPYNEQFF

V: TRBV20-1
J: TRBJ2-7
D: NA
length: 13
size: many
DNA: TGCAGTGCTAGTCAGGTAGGGAACAGCGAGCAGTACTTC
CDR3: CSASQVGNSEQYF

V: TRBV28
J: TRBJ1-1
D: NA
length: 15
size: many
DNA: TGTGCCAGCAGATCCAACAGGGATTGGAACACTGAAGCTTTCTTT
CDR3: CASRSNRDWNTEAFF

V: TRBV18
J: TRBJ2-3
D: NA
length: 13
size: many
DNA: TGTGCCAGCTCACCTTTAAAGGAAGATACGCAGTATTTT
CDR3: CASSPLKEDTQYF

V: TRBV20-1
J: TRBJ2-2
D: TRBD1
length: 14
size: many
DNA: TGCAGTGCTAAACAGGGGGCTAACACCGGGGAGCTGTTTTTT
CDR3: CSAKQGANTGELFF

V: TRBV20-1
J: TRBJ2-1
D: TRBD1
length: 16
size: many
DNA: TGCAGTGCTAGAGAGACAGACAGGGGGCGTCGTGATGAGCAGTTCTTC
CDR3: CSARETDRGRRDEQFF

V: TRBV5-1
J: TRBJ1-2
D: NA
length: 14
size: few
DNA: TGCGCCAGCAGCTCCACAGTAGGGGTCTATGGCTACACCTTC
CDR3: CASSSTVGVYGYTF

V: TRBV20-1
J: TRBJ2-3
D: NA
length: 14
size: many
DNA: TGCGGACACCTTAGCTCTAGTAGCACAGATACGCAGTATTTT
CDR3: CGHLSSSSTDTQYF

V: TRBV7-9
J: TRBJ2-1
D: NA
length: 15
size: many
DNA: TGTGCCAGCAGCTCCAGTGGGGTCAGTAGGGATGAGCAGTTCTTC
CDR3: CASSSSGVSRDEQFF

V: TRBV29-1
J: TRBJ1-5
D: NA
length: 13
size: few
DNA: TGCAGCGTTGGGCCAGGGGACAATCAGCCCCAGCATTTT
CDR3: CSVGPGDNQPQHF

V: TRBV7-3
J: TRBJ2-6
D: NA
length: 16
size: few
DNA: TGTGCCAGCAGTTCACCCCCTCCATTTGGGGCCAACGTCCTGACTTTC
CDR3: CASSSPPPFGANVLTF

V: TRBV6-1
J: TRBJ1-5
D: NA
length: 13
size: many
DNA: TGTGCCAGCAGCCCAGGGGTCAATCTGCCCCAGCATTTT
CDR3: CASSPGVNLPQHF

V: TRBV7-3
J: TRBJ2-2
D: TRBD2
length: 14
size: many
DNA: TGTGCCAGCAGCTCCCGGGGGGGCACCGGGGAGCTGTTTTTT
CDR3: CASSSRGGTGELFF

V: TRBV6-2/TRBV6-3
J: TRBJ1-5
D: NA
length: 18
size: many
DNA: TGTGCCAGCAGTTACTCCCGAAGCCGGGCCACGAATAATCAGCCCCAGCATTTT
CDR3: CASSYSRSRATNNQPQHF

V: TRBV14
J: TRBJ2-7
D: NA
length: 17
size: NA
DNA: TGTGCCAGCAGCCAAAAACCCGGATACGACGACTCCTACGAGCAGTACTTC
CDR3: CASSQKPGYDDSYEQYF

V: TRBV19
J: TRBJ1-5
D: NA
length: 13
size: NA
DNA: TGTGCCAGTGGGAGTCTGGGTAATCAGCCCCAGCATTTT
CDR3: CASGSLGNQPQHF

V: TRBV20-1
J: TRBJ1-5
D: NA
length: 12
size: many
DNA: TGCAGTGCTAGAGATATGACAGTCCCCCAGCATTTT
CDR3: CSARDMTVPQHF

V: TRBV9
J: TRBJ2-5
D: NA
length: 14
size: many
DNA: TGTGCCAGCAGCGTAGATGACAATCGGGAGACCCAGTACTTC
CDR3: CASSVDDNRETQYF

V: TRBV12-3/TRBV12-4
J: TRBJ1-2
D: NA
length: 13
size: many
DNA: TGTGCCAGCAGTCTCCCGGGGGCCTATGGCTACACCTTC
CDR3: CASSLPGAYGYTF

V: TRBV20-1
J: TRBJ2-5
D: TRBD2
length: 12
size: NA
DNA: TGCAGTGCTAGAGTGTCGGGGGGGGCCGAGTACTTC
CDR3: CSARVSGGAEYF

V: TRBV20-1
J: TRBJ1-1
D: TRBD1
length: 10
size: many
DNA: TGCAGTGCTAAACAGGGGACAGCTTTCTTT
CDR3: CSAKQGTAFF